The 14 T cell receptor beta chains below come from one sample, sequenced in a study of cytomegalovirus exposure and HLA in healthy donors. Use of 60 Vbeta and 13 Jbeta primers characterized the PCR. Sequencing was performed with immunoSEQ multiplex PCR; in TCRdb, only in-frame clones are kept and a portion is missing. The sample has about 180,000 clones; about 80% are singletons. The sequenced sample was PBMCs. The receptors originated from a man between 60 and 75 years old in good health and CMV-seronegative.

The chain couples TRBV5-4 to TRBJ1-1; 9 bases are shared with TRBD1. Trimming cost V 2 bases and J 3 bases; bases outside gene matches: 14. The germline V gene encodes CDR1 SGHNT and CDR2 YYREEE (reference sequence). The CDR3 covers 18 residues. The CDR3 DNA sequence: TGTGCCAGCAGCTTTTGGCCAGGGACAGGGAGTTTTGACACTGAAGCTTTCTTT. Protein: CASSFWPGTGSFDTEAFF.

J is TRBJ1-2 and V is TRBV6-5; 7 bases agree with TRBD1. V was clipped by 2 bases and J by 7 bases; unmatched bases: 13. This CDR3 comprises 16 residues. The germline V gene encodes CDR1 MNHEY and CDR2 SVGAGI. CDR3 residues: CASSYASRGAGSGYTF. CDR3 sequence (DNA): TGTGCCAGCAGTTACGCGAGCAGGGGGGCCGGTAGTGGCTACACCTTC.

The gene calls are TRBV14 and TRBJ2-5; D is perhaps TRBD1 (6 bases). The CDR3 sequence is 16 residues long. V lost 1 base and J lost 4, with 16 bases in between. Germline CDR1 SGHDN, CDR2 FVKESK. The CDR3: CASSQVGGHIGETQYF. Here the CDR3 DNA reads TGTGCCAGCAGCCAAGTTGGGGGCCATATCGGAGAGACCCAGTACTTC.

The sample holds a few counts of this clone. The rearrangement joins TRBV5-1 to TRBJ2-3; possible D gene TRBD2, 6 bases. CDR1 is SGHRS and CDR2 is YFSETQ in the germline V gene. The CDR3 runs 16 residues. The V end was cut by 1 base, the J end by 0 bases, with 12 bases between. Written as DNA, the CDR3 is TGCGCCAGCAGCTTGCGGGGCGGGACTAGCACAGATACGCAGTATTTT. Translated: CASSLRGGTSTDTQYF.

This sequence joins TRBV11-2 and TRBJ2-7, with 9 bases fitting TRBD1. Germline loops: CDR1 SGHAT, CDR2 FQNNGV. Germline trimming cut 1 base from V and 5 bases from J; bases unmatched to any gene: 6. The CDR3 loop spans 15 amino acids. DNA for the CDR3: TGTGCCAGCAGCTTAGGCGGGGACAGGGTACACGAGCAGTACTTC. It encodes CASSLGGDRVHEQYF.

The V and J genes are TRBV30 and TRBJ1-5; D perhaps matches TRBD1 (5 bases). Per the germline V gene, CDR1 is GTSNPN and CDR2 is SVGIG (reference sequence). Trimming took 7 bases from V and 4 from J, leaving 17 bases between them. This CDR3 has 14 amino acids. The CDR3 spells CALATQEENQPQHF. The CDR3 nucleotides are TGTGCCTTGGCGACACAGGAAGAAAATCAGCCCCAGCATTTT.

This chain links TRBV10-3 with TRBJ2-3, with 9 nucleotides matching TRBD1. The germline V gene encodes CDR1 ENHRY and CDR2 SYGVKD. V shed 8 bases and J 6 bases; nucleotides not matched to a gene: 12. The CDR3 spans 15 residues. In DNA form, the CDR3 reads TGTGCCATCTCTCTAAGGACAGGGGAGTCGGATACGCAGTATTTT. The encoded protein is CAISLRTGESDTQYF.

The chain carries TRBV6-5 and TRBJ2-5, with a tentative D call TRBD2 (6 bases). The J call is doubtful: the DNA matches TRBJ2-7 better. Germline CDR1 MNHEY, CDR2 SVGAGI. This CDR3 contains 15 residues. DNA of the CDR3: TGTGCCAGCACCCGAGATGCGGGATCCACCTACGAGCAGTACTTC. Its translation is CASTRDAGSTYEQYF.

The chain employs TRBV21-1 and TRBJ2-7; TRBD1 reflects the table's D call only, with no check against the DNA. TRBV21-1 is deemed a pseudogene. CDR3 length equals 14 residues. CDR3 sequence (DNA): TGTGCCAGCAGCGCACGGGACAGGCTCTACGAGCAGTACTTC. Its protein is CASSARDRLYEQYF.

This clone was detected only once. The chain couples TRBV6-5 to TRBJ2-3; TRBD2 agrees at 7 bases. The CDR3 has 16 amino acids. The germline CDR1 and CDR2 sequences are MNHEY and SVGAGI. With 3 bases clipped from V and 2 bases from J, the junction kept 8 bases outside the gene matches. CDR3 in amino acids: CASSYGGDPATDTQYF. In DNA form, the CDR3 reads TGTGCCAGCAGTTATGGGGGGGACCCGGCCACAGATACGCAGTATTTT.

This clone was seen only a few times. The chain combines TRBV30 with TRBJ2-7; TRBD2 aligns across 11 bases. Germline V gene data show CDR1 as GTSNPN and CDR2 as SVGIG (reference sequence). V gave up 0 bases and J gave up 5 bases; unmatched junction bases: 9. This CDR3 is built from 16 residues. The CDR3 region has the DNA TGTGCCTGGAGTGTACCACTAGCGGGAGTCCGGGACGAGCAGTACTTC. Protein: CAWSVPLAGVRDEQYF.

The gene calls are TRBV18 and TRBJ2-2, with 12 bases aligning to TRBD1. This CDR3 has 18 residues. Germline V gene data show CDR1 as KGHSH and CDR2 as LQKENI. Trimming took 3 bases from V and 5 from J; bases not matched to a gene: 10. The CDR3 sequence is CASSPSGTGGVGTGELFF. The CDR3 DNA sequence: TGTGCCAGCTCACCTTCCGGGACAGGGGGCGTCGGGACCGGGGAGCTGTTTTTT.

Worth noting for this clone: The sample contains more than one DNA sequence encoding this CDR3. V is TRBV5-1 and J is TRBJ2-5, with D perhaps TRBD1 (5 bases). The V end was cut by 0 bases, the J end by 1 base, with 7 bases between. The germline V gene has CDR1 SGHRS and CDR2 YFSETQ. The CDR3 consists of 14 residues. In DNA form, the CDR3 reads TGCGCCAGCAGCTTGGGACAGATCCAAGAGACCCAGTACTTC. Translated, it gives CASSLGQIQETQYF.

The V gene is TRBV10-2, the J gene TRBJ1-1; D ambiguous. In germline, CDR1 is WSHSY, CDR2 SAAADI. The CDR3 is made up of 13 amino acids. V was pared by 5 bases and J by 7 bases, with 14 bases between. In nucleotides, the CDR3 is TGCGCCAGCAGTAGCGGTGCGGGCGGTGAAGCTTTCTTT. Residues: CASSSGAGGEAFF.